This TCR beta chain was identified in a study of shared clonotypes between healthy human individuals (dated by TCRdb to 2018 to 2020). Looking at the study overall: A couple of women and a few men aged 18 to 49 years were included in the cohort. To estimate repertoire size and how much clonotypes are shared between individuals, the study performed deep sequencing of blood TCR repertoires from a few healthy adults. Per donor, leukapheresis produced somewhere between about 0.9 and 10 billion PBMCs. For each donor, CD4 naive and CD4 memory were each given three plates, CD8 naive was given two plates, and CD8 memory was given one plate. Libraries were prepared and TCR repertoires were sequenced by different laboratories using diverse techniques, in order to increase sequencing depth and limit assay-specific biases. Overall study results and their limits: Pairwise subsampling indicated that sequencing depth was expected to affect the degree of clonotype sharing among donors. Clonotypes shared by all four sorted-subset donors showed higher generation probabilities than non-shared clonotypes. Sampling was limited to blood, and TCR repertoires in tissue likely differ from TCR repertoires in blood. Because the study included a small number of donors, the genetic and exposure-history diversity represented was limited. Rarefaction of sorted-subset datasets indicated incomplete sequencing despite the large sequencing depth. Sharing across four donors was observed for 4.5% to 6.5% of naive CD4, under 4% of naive CD8, about 2.3% of memory CD4, and 0.4% of memory CD8 clonotypes. Larger estimated clonotype richness was generally found for naive subsets than for memory subsets.

In regard to this clone: Its antigen is not yet known. There are no base qualities to consult, and no much larger clone falls within one base.

Using the deep immunoSEQ assay, multiplex PCR amplified TCR CDR3 regions from genomic DNA. Extracted genomic DNA from each cell subset was spread evenly across all wells of several immunoSEQ 96-well plates, with each plate serving as a replicate. For sorted subsets, approximately 210 ng genomic DNA, equal to some 28,000 T cell genomes, was loaded into each replicate PCR. Purified libraries were quantified with a Qubit 3.0 fluorometer, sized on a Bioanalyzer 2100, and re-quantified with the KAPA Library Quantification kit. Each immunoSEQ 96-well plate was sequenced on its own single-read 150-cycle Illumina NextSeq 550 flow cell. Processing in the source paper ran as follows. Because the immunoSEQ output included only junctional sequences and no quality scores, the filtering could not be the same as the filtering used for full-length reads. To assign V/J genes and CDR3, sequences were annotated using PyIR, a Python wrapper for IgBLAST v1.9, with IMGT germline references. Reads were removed for weak V/J assignments (E-value above 1e-6), missing CDR3, stop codons, out-of-frame junctions, or ambiguous translated residues. V3J clonotypes were defined by identical inferred V gene, J gene, and CDR3 amino acid sequence. To compute the percentage overlap between repertoires, the number of shared unique clonotypes was divided by the size of the smaller repertoire. RTK rarefaction, the Chao1 estimator, and Recon v2.1 estimates of unobserved clonotypes were used to assess repertoire richness. For all TCRbeta clonotypes obtained by the gDNA method from a few donors, generation probabilities were computed with OLGA. TCRdb holds this immuneACCESS table with in-frame rearrangements only. Some clones are missing; in checked studies, unresolved V genes explain under half, and the rest has no known cause. V, J and clone size reflect that table, while D and trimming were determined from the DNA. Recorded for this sample are approximately 1,000,000 clones; around 82% of them occurred a single time. Of the sample, about 0.52% is held by the ten largest clones.

The germline V gene encodes CDR1 MDHEN and CDR2 SYDVKM. V gives up 7 bases and J gives up 0 bases, and the segment between their germline ends measures 12 bases. Reading from cysteine to phenylalanine, the CDR3 counts 15 amino acids. Only the CDR3 DNA stays, 45 bases, in frame from base 1. Healthy HIV-negative adults with no recently reported acute infections or vaccinations were included as donors. Only Caucasian adults living in Nashville, Tennessee, USA were represented among the donors. CD4+ T cells were enriched by magnetic negative selection; naive cells were then positively selected on CD45RA, and the negative fraction formed the memory subset. Blood was collected by leukapheresis, and PBMCs were isolated by Ficoll-Histopaque density gradient centrifugation and then cryopreserved in liquid nitrogen vapor phase. Analytical flow cytometry was used to check the purity and quantity of every magnetically sorted T cell population. Each sorted fraction had its genomic DNA isolated and then quantified by UV absorbance on a Nanodrop 2000c.

The sequenced sample was memory CD4+ T cells from PBMCs. According to the study, the label for this sample's cell subset or site signals: CD45RA-negative fraction. The source of this sequence is a young man in good health. Some clones in this sample may be carry-over from other donors' samples. The chain links TRBV28 with TRBJ1-4; TRBD1 is perhaps the D gene, given 5 matching bases. The sequenced DNA is TGTGCCAGCAACGAACAGGTTGCAACTAATGAAAAACTGTTTTTT. Its protein reads: CASNEQVATNEKLFF.